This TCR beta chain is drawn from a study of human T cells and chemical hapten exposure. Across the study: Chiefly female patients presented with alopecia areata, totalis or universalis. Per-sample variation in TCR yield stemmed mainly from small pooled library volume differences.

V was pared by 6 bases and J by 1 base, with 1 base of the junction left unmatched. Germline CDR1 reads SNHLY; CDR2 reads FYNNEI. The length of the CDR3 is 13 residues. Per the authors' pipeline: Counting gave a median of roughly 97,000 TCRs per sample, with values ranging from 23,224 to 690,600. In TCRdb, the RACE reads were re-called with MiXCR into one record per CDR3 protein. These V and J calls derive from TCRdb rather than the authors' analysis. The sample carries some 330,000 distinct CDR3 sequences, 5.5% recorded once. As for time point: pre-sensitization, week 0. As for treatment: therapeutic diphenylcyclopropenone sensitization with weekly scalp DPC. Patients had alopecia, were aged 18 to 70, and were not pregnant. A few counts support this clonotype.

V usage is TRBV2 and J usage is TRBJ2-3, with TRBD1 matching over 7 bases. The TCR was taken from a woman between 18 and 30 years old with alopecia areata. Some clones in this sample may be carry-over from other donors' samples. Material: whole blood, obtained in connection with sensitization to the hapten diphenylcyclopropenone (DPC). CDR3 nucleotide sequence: TGTGCCAGCAGAACAGGGGGCACAGATACGCAGTATTTT. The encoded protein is CASRTGGTDTQYF.